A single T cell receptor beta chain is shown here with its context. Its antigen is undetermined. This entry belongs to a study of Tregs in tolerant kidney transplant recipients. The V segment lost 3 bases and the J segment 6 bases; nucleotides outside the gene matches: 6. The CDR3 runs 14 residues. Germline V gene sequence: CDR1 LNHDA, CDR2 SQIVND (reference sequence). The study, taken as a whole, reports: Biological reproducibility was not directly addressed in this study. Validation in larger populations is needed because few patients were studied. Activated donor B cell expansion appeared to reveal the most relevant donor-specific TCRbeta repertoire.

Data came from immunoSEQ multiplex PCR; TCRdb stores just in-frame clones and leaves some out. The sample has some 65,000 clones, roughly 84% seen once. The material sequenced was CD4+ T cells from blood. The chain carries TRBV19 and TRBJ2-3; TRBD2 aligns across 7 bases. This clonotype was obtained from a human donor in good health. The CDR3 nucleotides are TGTGCCAGTAGTATCCCCCGACTAGCTGATACGCAGTATTTT. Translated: CASSIPRLADTQYF.